The entry that follows covers one TCR beta chain sequence. The antigen remains undetermined. The assay was immunoSEQ multiplex PCR, and TCRdb's table has in-frame clones only and misses some. The table records some 85,000 clones, about three quarters of them present only once. The data were obtained in a study of T cells in localized non-small cell lung cancer. General study results and limits: Adjacent lung had a median 57 of the 100 largest tumor clones.

The germline CDR1 and CDR2 sequences are MDHEN and SYDVKM. This CDR3 is built from 13 residues. The V gene lost 2 bases and the J gene lost 7 bases, with 11 bases spanning the gap. Here the sequenced sample was PBMCs, taken before any cancer treatment. The TCR comes from a man aged 40-75 years with stage II squamous cell lung carcinoma. The rearrangement uses TRBV28 and TRBJ1-2, with D possibly matching TRBD1 (5 bases). The CDR3 sequence is CASSLKPGSGYTF. CDR3 sequence (DNA): TGTGCCAGCAGTTTAAAACCAGGGTCTGGCTACACCTTC.